This TCR beta chain was found in a study of T cell clonotyping in hematopoietic cell transplantation. Findings and limits, study-wide: After transplant, recipient diversity fell while pathologically expanded clonotypes grew through day 180.

The CDR3 is 16 amino acids. The V gene's germline CDR1 is SGHNT and CDR2 YENEEA. The V and J ends lost 3 bases and 1 base respectively, with 14 bases between them. Profiling relied on immunoSEQ multiplex PCR, and the TCRdb table lists in-frame clones only, not all of them. The table shows more than 20,000 clones, with about 90% occurring only once. In the case of this clone: Its antigen is unknown.

The time point is: recipient sample about 28 days before transplant, after cytoreduction. Blood collection times were about day -28 and days 30, 100, 180 posttransplant. The sequencing used peripheral blood mononuclear cells, collected before stem cell transplant. J is TRBJ2-3 and V is TRBV11-3; D uncertain. This clonotype was obtained from a man aged 18 to 29 with biphenotypic leukemia. Some clones in this sample may be carry-over from other donors' samples. CDR3 loop: CASSFPSFRGTDTQYF. CDR3 DNA sequence: TGTGCCAGCAGCTTCCCGTCCTTTCGAGGCACAGATACGCAGTATTTT.